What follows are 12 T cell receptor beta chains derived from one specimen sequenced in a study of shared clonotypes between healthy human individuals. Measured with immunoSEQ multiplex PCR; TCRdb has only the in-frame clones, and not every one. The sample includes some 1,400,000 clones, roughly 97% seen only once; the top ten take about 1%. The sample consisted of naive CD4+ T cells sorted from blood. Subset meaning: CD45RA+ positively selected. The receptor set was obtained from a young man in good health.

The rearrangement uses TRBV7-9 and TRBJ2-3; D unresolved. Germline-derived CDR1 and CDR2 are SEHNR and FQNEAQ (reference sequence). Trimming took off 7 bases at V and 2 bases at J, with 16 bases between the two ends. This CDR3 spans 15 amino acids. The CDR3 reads CASNRAVGDTDTQYF. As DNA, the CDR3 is TGTGCCAGCAACCGGGCAGTCGGAGACACAGATACGCAGTATTTT.

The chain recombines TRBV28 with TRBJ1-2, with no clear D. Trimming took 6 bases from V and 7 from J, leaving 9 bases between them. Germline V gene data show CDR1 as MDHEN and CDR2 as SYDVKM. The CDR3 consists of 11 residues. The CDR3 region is CASRAPGGYTF. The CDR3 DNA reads TGTGCCAGCAGGGCGCCGGGTGGCTACACCTTC.

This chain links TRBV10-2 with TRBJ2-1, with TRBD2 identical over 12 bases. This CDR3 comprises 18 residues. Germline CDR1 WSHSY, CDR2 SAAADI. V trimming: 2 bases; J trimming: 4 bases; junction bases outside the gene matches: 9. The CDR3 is CASSEPSGRAPPYNEQFF. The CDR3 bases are TGCGCCAGCAGTGAGCCTAGCGGGAGGGCCCCGCCGTACAATGAGCAGTTCTTC.

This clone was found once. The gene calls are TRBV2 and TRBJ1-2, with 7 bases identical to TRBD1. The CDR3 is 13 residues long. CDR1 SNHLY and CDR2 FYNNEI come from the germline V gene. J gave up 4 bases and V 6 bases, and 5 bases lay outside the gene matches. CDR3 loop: CASSPTGSYGYTF. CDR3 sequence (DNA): TGTGCCAGCAGCCCGACAGGGAGCTATGGCTACACCTTC.

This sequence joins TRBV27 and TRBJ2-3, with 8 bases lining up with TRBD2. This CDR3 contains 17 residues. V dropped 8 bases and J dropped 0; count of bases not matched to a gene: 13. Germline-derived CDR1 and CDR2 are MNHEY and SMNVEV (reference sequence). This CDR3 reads CASLTSGHRLSTDTQYF. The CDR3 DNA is TGTGCCAGCCTAACTAGCGGTCACCGCCTTAGCACAGATACGCAGTATTTT.

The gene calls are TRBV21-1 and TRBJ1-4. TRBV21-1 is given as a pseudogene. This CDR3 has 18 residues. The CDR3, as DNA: TGTGCCAGCAGCAAATCTAGGAACCATCCAGCAACTAATGAAAAACTGTTTTTT. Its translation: CASSKSRNHPATNEKLFF.

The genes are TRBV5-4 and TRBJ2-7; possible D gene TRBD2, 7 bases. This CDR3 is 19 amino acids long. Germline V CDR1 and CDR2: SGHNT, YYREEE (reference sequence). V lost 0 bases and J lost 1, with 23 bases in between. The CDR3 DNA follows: TGTGCCAGCAGCTTGGGGTCCGACCGGGGGGCCCACTTTTCCTACGAGCAGTACTTC. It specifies CASSLGSDRGAHFSYEQYF.

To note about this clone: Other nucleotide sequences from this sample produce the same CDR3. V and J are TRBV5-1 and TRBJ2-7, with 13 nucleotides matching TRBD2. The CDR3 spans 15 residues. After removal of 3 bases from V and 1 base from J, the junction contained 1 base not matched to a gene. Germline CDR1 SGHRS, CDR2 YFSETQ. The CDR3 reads CASSSGLAGSYEQYF. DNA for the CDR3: TGCGCCAGCAGCTCGGGACTAGCGGGGTCCTACGAGCAGTACTTC.

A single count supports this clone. This CDR3 reads CASSPTSSNQPQHF. In DNA form, the CDR3 reads TGTGCCAGTAGTCCGACATCCAGCAATCAGCCCCAGCATTTT. The chain joins TRBV19 to TRBJ1-5; D not resolved. The germline V gene has CDR1 LNHDA and CDR2 SQIVND (reference sequence). With 5 bases removed from V and 1 base from J, the gap between germline ends came to 9 bases. The CDR3 consists of 14 residues.

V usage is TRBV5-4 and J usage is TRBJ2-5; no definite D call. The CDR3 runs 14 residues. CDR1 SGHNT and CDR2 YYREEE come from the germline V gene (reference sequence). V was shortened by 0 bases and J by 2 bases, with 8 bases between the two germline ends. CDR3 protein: CASSLGQRQETQYF. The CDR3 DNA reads TGTGCCAGCAGCTTGGGACAACGACAAGAGACCCAGTACTTC.

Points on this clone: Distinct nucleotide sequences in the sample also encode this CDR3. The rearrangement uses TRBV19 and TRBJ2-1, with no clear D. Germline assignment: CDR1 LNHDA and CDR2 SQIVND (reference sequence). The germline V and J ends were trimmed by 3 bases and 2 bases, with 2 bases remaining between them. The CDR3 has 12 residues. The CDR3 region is CASSITYNEQFF. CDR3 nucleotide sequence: TGTGCCAGTAGTATTACCTACAATGAGCAGTTCTTC.

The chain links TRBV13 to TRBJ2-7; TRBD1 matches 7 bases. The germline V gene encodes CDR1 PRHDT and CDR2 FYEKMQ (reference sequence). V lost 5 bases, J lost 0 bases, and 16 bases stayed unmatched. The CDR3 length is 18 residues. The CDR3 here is CASSAGTASVTSSYEQYF. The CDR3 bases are TGTGCCAGCAGCGCCGGGACAGCCTCCGTGACGAGCTCCTACGAGCAGTACTTC. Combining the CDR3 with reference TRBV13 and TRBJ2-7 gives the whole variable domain AAGVIQSPRHLIKEKRETATLKCYPIPRHDTVYWYQQGPGQDPQFLISFYEKMQSDKGSIPDRFSAQQFSDYHSELNMSSLELGDSALYFCASSAGTASVTSSYEQYFGPGTRLTVT.